The 29 T cell receptor beta chains below all came from one sample that was sequenced in a study of blood T cell repertoires in COVID-19. Here immunoSEQ multiplex PCR was the method, and the copy in TCRdb shows in-frame clones only, minus some. The table has around 310,000 clones, around 89% seen once. Specimen: peripheral blood. These receptors all stem from a woman in her thirties or forties with COVID-19, enrolled during active disease.

V usage is TRBV4-3 and J usage is TRBJ1-6, with 8 bases lining up with TRBD1. V was clipped by 0 bases and J by 6 bases; unmatched bases: 7. The CDR3 runs 17 residues. The germline gives CDR1 LGHNA, CDR2 YSLEER. CDR3 nucleotides: TGCGCCAGCAGCCAAGAGCTACAGGACAGGGCTAATTCACCCCTCCACTTT. Encoded protein: CASSQELQDRANSPLHF.

The chain uses TRBV2 and TRBJ1-1; the match to TRBD1 covers 7 bases. Germline V gene sequence: CDR1 SNHLY, CDR2 FYNNEI. The CDR3 has 13 amino acids. V lost 6 bases, J lost 1 base, and 2 bases stayed unmatched. In DNA, the CDR3 is TGTGCCAGCAGAACAGGGGAGAACACTGAAGCTTTCTTT. It specifies CASRTGENTEAFF.

In DNA, the CDR3 is TGCGCCAGCAGCACCATCGGGACAGCTAACTATGGCTACACCTTC. Its protein is CASSTIGTANYGYTF. The chain has TRBV5-1 and TRBJ1-2, with 7 positions matching TRBD1. J was trimmed by 0 bases and V by 4 bases; bases with no gene match: 6. The germline V gene encodes CDR1 SGHRS and CDR2 YFSETQ. CDR3 length equals 15 residues.

The chain has TRBV7-9 and TRBJ1-1; possible D gene TRBD1, 5 bases. The CDR3 runs to 16 residues. Trimming pared 6 bases from V and 0 bases from J, leaving 17 bases between. Germline assignment: CDR1 SEHNR and CDR2 FQNEAQ (reference sequence). This chain's CDR3 is CASRPAVEGMNTEAFF. The CDR3 DNA follows: TGTGCCAGCAGACCCGCAGTGGAGGGGATGAACACTGAAGCTTTCTTT. The variable domain in full, with the rest retrieved from reference TRBV7-9 and TRBJ1-1, is DTGVSQNPRHKITKRGQNVTFRCDPISEHNRLYWYRQTLGQGPEFLTYFQNEAQLEKSRLLSDRFSAERPKGSFSTLEIQRTEQGDSAMYLCASRPAVEGMNTEAFFGQGTRLTVV.

This rearrangement joins TRBV27 to TRBJ2-1; 8 bases are a match to TRBD1. From germline, CDR1 is MNHEY and CDR2 SMNVEV (reference sequence). With V trimmed by 4 bases and J by 8 bases, 4 bases remained unmatched. This CDR3 is 13 amino acids long. CDR3 nucleotides: TGTGCCAGCAGTTACGACAGGGGTGATGAGCAGTTCTTC. Amino acid sequence: CASSYDRGDEQFF.

The V gene is TRBV6-5, the J gene TRBJ2-1; 11 nucleotides align to TRBD2. There are 15 residues in the CDR3. V was pared by 3 bases and J by 6 bases, with 4 bases of the junction left unmatched. Germline CDR1 MNHEY, CDR2 SVGAGI. The CDR3 loop is CASSYPGTSGNEQFF. The DNA for the CDR3 is TGTGCCAGCAGTTATCCCGGGACTAGCGGCAATGAGCAGTTCTTC.

V and J are TRBV10-3 and TRBJ2-3, with 10 positions matching TRBD1. Trimming removed 10 bases from V and 6 bases from J; junction bases left unmatched: 13. Germline V gene sequence: CDR1 ENHRY, CDR2 SYGVKD. This CDR3 has 15 residues. The DNA for the CDR3 is TGTGCCACAAATACCGGGACAGGGGTAGGGGATACGCAGTATTTT. Residues: CATNTGTGVGDTQYF.

The chain has TRBV9 and TRBJ1-2; 9 bases fit TRBD1. This CDR3 contains 13 residues. Germline V gene data show CDR1 as SGDLS and CDR2 as YYNGEE. J lost 11 bases, V lost 3 bases, and 8 bases had no gene match. CDR3 nucleotides: TGTGCCAGCAGCGCCTGGACAGGGGAGAGGTACACCTTC. It yields the protein CASSAWTGERYTF.

The gene calls are TRBV12-5 and TRBJ2-3, with D uncertain. V gave up 5 bases and J gave up 2 bases, with 5 bases separating them. The germline gives CDR1 LGHNT, CDR2 FRNRAP. The CDR3 contains 12 residues. CDR3 sequence (DNA): TGTGCTAGTGGTCCAGACACAGATACGCAGTATTTT. Translated, it gives CASGPDTDTQYF.

This clone was seen more than once but under ten times. The chain employs TRBV7-9 and TRBJ1-2, with D uncertain. V was pared by 2 bases and J by 5 bases, with 6 bases between. CDR1 and CDR2 (germline): SEHNR, FQNEAQ (reference sequence). CDR3 length equals 12 residues. Here the CDR3 reads CASSLTEYGYTF. The CDR3 region has the DNA TGTGCCAGCAGCTTAACCGAGTATGGCTACACCTTC. The full variable domain, in which reference TRBV7-9 and TRBJ1-2 provide the parts outside the CDR3, is DTGVSQNPRHKITKRGQNVTFRCDPISEHNRLYWYRQTLGQGPEFLTYFQNEAQLEKSRLLSDRFSAERPKGSFSTLEIQRTEQGDSAMYLCASSLTEYGYTFGSGTRLTVV.

This chain uses TRBV5-4 with TRBJ1-6, with D maybe TRBD1 (6 bases). This CDR3 has 17 residues. CDR1 and CDR2 from the germline V gene are SGHNT and YYREEE (reference sequence). The V and J ends lost 0 bases and 0 bases respectively, with 10 bases between them. The CDR3 region has the DNA TGTGCCAGCAGCTTGGGGCAGGGGAGCTCCTATAATTCACCCCTCCACTTT. This codes for CASSLGQGSSYNSPLHF. The full variable domain, its missing parts supplied by reference TRBV5-4 and TRBJ1-6, is ETGVTQSPTHLIKTRGQQVTLRCSSQSGHNTVSWYQQALGQGPQFIFQYYREEENGRGNFPPRFSGLQFPNYSSELNVNALELDDSALYLCASSLGQGSSYNSPLHFGNGTRLTVT.

The genes are TRBV30 and TRBJ1-2, with D possibly TRBD1 on 5 matching bases. CDR1 GTSNPN and CDR2 SVGIG come from the germline V gene (reference sequence). V lost 3 bases, J lost 8 bases, and 16 bases lay in between. The CDR3 is made up of 13 amino acids. CDR3 nucleotides: TGTGCCTGGAGAGGTAACAGGTTTGAGGGCTACACCTTC. The encoded protein is CAWRGNRFEGYTF.

About this clone itself: Other DNA sequences within the sample encode an identical CDR3. The chain has TRBV14 and TRBJ1-2, with 8 bases fitting TRBD1. The germline gives CDR1 SGHDN, CDR2 FVKESK. The CDR3 loop spans 13 amino acids. V gave up 3 bases and J gave up 8 bases; unmatched junction bases: 5. The CDR3: CASSQGQVYGYTF. CDR3 sequence (DNA): TGTGCCAGCAGCCAGGGACAGGTTTACGGCTACACCTTC.

V usage is TRBV5-1 and J usage is TRBJ2-5; 7 bases map to TRBD2. This CDR3 has 16 amino acids. Trimming cost V 0 bases and J 1 base; bases outside gene matches: 6. Germline V lookup: CDR1 SGHRS, CDR2 YFSETQ. The DNA for the CDR3 is TGCGCCAGCAGCTTGGTTGTCGGGGGGACCCAAGAGACCCAGTACTTC. Its protein is CASSLVVGGTQETQYF.

The J gene is TRBJ1-5, the V gene TRBV7-2; no clear D gene. The V and J ends lost 2 bases and 5 bases respectively, with 10 bases between them. The CDR3 covers 14 residues. Germline lookup yields CDR1 SGHTA and CDR2 FQGNSA. The CDR3: CASSLNGGYQPQHF. DNA for the CDR3: TGTGCCAGCAGCTTAAATGGCGGATATCAGCCCCAGCATTTT. Combining the CDR3 with reference TRBV7-2 and TRBJ1-5 gives the whole variable domain GAGVSQSPSNKVTEKGKDVELRCDPISGHTALYWYRQSLGQGLEFLIYFQGNSAPDKSGLPSDRFSAERTGGSVSTLTIQRTQQEDSAVYLCASSLNGGYQPQHFGDGTRLSIL.

The chain uses TRBV6-2 or TRBV6-3 and TRBJ1-5; 8 bases fit TRBD1. In germline, CDR1 is MNHEY, CDR2 SVGEGT. The length of the CDR3 is 18 residues. The trim removed 4 bases at V and 0 bases at J, leaving 11 bases unmatched. CDR3: CASSFRTGIGSSNQPQHF. Written as DNA, the CDR3 is TGTGCCAGCAGTTTCAGGACAGGGATTGGGAGTAGCAATCAGCCCCAGCATTTT.

The chain links TRBV5-1 to TRBJ2-7; D may be TRBD2 (6 bases). V was shortened by 0 bases and J by 4 bases, with 14 bases between the two germline ends. The CDR3 loop spans 15 amino acids. The germline CDR1 and CDR2 sequences are SGHRS and YFSETQ. The CDR3, as DNA: TGCGCCAGCAGCTTGGCTATAGTCGCGGGATACGAGCAGTACTTC. Translation gives CASSLAIVAGYEQYF.

The gene calls are TRBV5-1 and TRBJ1-4; 7 bases agree with TRBD1. The germline gives CDR1 SGHRS, CDR2 YFSETQ. V shed 4 bases and J 0 bases; nucleotides not matched to a gene: 12. The CDR3 covers 18 residues. CDR3 protein: CASSPTGTALATNEKLFF. The DNA for the CDR3 is TGCGCCAGCAGCCCCACCGGGACAGCACTTGCAACTAATGAAAAACTGTTTTTT. Full variable domain (missing parts from reference TRBV5-1 and TRBJ1-4): KAGVTQTPRYLIKTRGQQVTLSCSPISGHRSVSWYQQTPGQGLQFLFEYFSETQRNKGNFPGRFSGRQFSNSRSEMNVSTLELGDSALYLCASSPTGTALATNEKLFFGSGTQLSVL.

DNA of the CDR3: TGTGCCATCAGTGAGTCATTCGGGAGCCCTACGGGACCTGGCTACACCTTC. Residues: CAISESFGSPTGPGYTF. The V and J genes are TRBV10-3 and TRBJ1-2; D is perhaps TRBD1 (5 bases). CDR3 length: 17 amino acids. The germline V and J ends were trimmed by 0 bases and 7 bases, with 21 bases remaining between them. Germline assignment: CDR1 ENHRY and CDR2 SYGVKD.

The chain has TRBV27 and TRBJ1-2; 9 bases align to TRBD1. The CDR3 runs 15 residues. The V segment lost 5 bases and the J segment 2 bases; nucleotides outside the gene matches: 6. From germline, CDR1 is MNHEY and CDR2 SMNVEV (reference sequence). The CDR3 nucleotides are TGTGCCAGCAGTCCGACCGGGACAGGGAACTATGGCTACACCTTC. Translation gives CASSPTGTGNYGYTF.

The chain uses TRBV7-9 and TRBJ2-7; 8 bases map to TRBD2. V gave up 1 base and J gave up 3 bases; unmatched junction bases: 2. Germline loops: CDR1 SEHNR, CDR2 FQNEAQ (reference sequence). The CDR3 sequence is 14 residues long. As DNA, the CDR3 is TGTGCCAGCAGCTTAGGCGGGGGGATCTACGAGCAGTACTTC. Amino acid sequence: CASSLGGGIYEQYF. The complete variable domain, with remaining parts taken from reference TRBV7-9 and TRBJ2-7, reads DTGVSQNPRHKITKRGQNVTFRCDPISEHNRLYWYRQTLGQGPEFLTYFQNEAQLEKSRLLSDRFSAERPKGSFSTLEIQRTEQGDSAMYLCASSLGGGIYEQYFGPGTRLTVT.

This chain uses TRBV29-1 with TRBJ1-1, with D possibly matching TRBD1 (5 bases). V was trimmed by 4 bases and J by 2 bases, leaving 8 bases between them. CDR1 and CDR2 from the germline V gene are SQVTM and ANQGSEA. This CDR3 spans 12 amino acids. CDR3 region: CSVGRGNTEAFF. The CDR3 DNA follows: TGCAGCGTTGGTAGGGGCAACACTGAAGCTTTCTTT.

The chain combines TRBV7-3 with TRBJ1-1; 7 nucleotides match TRBD1. CDR3 size: 12 residues. V dropped 5 bases and J dropped 10; count of bases not matched to a gene: 7. Germline CDR1 is SGHTA and CDR2 is FQGTGA. DNA of the CDR3: TGTGCCAGCAGCCACTCGACAGGGACAGCTTTCTTT. Translating it yields CASSHSTGTAFF.

The J gene is TRBJ1-4, the V gene TRBV25-1; D is possibly TRBD1 (6 bases). Trimming cost V 0 bases and J 7 bases, with 9 bases left between them. In germline, CDR1 is MGHDK, CDR2 SYGVNS. The CDR3 extends over 14 amino acids. CDR3 in DNA: TGTGCCAGCAGTGAATACCGGGACACTGAAAAACTGTTTTTT. Translated: CASSEYRDTEKLFF.

This clone was seen just once. Here the CDR3 DNA reads TGCAGTGCTAGTCCGATAACAGGATACGGCTACACCTTC. This sequence encodes CSASPITGYGYTF. This rearrangement joins TRBV20-1 to TRBJ1-2; perhaps TRBD1 as D (5 bases). The germline V gene has CDR1 DFQATT and CDR2 SNEGSKA (reference sequence). The CDR3 is 13 amino acids. The germline V and J ends were trimmed by 3 bases and 8 bases, with 16 bases remaining between them.

The count of this clone is one. The chain couples TRBV5-1 to TRBJ2-7; TRBD1 matches at 7 bases. Germline-derived CDR1 and CDR2 are SGHRS and YFSETQ. The CDR3 contains 15 residues. V trimming: 1 base; J trimming: 2 bases; junction bases outside the gene matches: 6. As DNA, the CDR3 is TGCGCCAGCAGCTTGATGCAGGGGGTTACCTACGAGCAGTACTTC. Protein product: CASSLMQGVTYEQYF.

The chain couples TRBV7-9 to TRBJ1-5; TRBD1 agrees at 9 bases. The J segment lost 2 bases and the V segment lost 1 base, leaving 0 bases of the junction unmatched. The CDR3 contains 15 residues. Germline V gene lookup returns CDR1 SEHNR and CDR2 FQNEAQ (reference sequence). The CDR3 region has the DNA TGTGCCAGCAGCTTAGGGGACAGGGGCAATCAGCCCCAGCATTTT. It specifies CASSLGDRGNQPQHF.

The chain links TRBV6-2 or TRBV6-3 to TRBJ2-7; 10 nucleotides agree with TRBD1. In germline, CDR1 is MNHEY, CDR2 SVGEGT. CDR3 length equals 14 residues. J gave up 5 bases and V 4 bases, and 5 bases lay outside the gene matches. CDR3 nucleotides: TGTGCCAGCAGTTTCTCCGGGACAGGGGACGAGCAGTACTTC. Its protein is CASSFSGTGDEQYF.

This rearrangement joins TRBV3-1 (or the pseudogene TRBV3-2) to TRBJ2-7; perhaps TRBD1 as D (5 bases). The ends were cut back, 0 bases at V and 0 bases at J, with 12 bases in the middle. This CDR3 comprises 16 residues. Germline lookup yields CDR1 LGHDT and CDR2 YNNKEL (reference sequence). The DNA of the CDR3 is TGTGCCAGCAGCCAAGATGGTAGGACAAGCTCCTACGAGCAGTACTTC. Translation gives CASSQDGRTSSYEQYF.